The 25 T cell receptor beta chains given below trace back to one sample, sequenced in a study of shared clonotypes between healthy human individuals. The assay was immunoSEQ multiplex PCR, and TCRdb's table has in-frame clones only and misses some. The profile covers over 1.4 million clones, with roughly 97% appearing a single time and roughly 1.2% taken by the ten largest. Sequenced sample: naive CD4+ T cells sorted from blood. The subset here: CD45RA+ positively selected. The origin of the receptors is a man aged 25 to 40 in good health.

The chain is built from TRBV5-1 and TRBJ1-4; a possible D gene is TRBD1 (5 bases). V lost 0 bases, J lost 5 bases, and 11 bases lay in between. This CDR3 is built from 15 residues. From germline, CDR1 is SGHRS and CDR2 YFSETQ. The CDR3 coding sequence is TGCGCCAGCAGCTTGGTCGCAGGGAGGAATGAAAAACTGTTTTTT. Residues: CASSLVAGRNEKLFF.

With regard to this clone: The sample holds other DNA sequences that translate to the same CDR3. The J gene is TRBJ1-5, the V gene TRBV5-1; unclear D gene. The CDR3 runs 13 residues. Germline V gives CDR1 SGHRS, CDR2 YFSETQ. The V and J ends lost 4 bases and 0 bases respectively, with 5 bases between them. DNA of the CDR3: TGCGCCAGCAGCCCTGATAGCAATCAGCCCCAGCATTTT. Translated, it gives CASSPDSNQPQHF.

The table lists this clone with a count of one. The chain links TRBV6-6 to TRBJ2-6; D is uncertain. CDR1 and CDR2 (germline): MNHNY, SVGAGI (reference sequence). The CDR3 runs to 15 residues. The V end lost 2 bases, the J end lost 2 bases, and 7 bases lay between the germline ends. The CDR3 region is CASSYITTGANVLTF. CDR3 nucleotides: TGTGCCAGCAGTTACATTACAACTGGGGCCAACGTCCTGACTTTC.

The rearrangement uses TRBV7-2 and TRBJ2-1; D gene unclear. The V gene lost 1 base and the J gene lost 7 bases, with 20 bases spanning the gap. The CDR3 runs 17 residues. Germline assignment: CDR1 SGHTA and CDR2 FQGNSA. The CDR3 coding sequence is TGTGCCAGCAGCTTAGGATCTAGTCTCATAGCCTCAAATGAGCAGTTCTTC. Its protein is CASSLGSSLIASNEQFF.

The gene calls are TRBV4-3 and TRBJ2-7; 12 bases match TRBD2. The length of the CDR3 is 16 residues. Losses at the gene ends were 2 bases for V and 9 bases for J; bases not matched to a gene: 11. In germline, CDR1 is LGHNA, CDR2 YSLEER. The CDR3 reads CASSQLAGGPRGVQYF. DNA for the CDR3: TGCGCCAGCAGCCAACTAGCGGGAGGGCCCCGGGGGGTGCAGTACTTC.

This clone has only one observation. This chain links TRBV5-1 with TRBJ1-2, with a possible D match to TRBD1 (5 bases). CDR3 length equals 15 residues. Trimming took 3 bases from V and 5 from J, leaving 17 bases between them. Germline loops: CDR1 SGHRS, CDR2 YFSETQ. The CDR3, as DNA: TGCGCCAGCAGCTCCACGGGGCTGGGCCTTTATGGCTACACCTTC. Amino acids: CASSSTGLGLYGYTF.

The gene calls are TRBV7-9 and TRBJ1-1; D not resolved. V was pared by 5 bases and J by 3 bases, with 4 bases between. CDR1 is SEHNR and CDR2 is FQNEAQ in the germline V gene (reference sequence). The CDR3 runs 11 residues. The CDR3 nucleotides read TGTGCCAGCAGCCAGTACACTGAAGCTTTCTTT. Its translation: CASSQYTEAFF.

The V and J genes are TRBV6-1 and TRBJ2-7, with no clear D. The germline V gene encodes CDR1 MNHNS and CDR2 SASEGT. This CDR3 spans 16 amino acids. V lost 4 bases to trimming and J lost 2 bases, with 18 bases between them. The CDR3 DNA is TGTGCCAGCAGTGTTCTGGCTGACCCGCGAACCTACGAGCAGTACTTC. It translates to CASSVLADPRTYEQYF.

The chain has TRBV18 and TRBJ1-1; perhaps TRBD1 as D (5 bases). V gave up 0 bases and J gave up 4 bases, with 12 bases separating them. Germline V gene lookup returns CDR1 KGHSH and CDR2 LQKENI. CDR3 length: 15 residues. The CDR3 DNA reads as TGTGCCAGCTCACCACCGGTAGGGGAGGGCACTGAAGCTTTCTTT. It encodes CASSPPVGEGTEAFF. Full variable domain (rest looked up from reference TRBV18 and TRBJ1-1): NAGVMQNPRHLVRRRGQEARLRCSPMKGHSHVYWYRQLPEEGLKFMVYLQKENIIDESGMPKERFSAEFPKEGPSILRIQQVVRGDSAAYFCASSPPVGEGTEAFFGQGTRLTVV.

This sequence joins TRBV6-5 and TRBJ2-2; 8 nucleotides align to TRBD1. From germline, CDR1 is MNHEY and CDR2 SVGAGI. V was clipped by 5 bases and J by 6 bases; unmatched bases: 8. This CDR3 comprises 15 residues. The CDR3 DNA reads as TGTGCCAGCAGTCTTGACAGGGGTCCCGCCGGGGAGCTGTTTTTT. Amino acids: CASSLDRGPAGELFF.

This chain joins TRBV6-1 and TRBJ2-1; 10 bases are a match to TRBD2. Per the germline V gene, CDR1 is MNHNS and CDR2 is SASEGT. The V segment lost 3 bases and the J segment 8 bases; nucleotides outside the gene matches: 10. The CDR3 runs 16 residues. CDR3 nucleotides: TGTGCCAGCAGTGACTTAGCGGGAGGTGGTGTCCATGAGCAGTTCTTC. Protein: CASSDLAGGGVHEQFF.

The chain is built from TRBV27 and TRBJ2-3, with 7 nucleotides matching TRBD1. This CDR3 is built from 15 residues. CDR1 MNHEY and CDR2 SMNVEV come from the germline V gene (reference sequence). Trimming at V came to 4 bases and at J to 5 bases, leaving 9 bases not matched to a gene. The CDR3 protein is CASSWNPRGLDTQYF. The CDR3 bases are TGTGCCAGCAGTTGGAACCCCAGGGGGTTAGATACGCAGTATTTT.

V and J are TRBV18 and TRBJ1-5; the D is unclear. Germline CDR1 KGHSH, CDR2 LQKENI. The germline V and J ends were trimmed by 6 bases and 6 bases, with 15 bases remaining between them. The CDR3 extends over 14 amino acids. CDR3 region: CASSLRETLQPQHF. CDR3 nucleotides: TGTGCCAGCTCTTTAAGGGAGACGCTTCAGCCCCAGCATTTT.

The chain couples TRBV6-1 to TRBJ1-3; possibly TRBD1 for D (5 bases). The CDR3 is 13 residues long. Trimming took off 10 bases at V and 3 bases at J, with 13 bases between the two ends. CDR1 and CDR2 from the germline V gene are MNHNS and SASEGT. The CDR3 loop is CATHSRVGNTIYF. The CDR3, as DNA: TGTGCCACTCACTCCAGGGTTGGAAACACCATATATTTT.

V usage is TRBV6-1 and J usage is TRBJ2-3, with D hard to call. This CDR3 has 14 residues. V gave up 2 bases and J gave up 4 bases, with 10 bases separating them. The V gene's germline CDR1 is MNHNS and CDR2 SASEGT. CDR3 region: CASSEWKGPDTQYF. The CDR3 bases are TGTGCCAGCAGTGAATGGAAGGGCCCAGATACGCAGTATTTT.

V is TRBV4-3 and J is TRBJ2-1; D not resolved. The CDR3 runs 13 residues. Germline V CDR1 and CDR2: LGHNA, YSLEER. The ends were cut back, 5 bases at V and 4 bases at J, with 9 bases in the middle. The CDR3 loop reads CASSTTRYNEQFF. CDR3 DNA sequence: TGCGCCAGCAGCACGACCAGGTACAATGAGCAGTTCTTC.

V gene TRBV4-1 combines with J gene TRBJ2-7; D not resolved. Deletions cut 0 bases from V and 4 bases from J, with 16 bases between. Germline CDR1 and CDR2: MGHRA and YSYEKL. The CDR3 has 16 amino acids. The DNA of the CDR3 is TGCGCCAGCAGCCAAGAAACCTGGGGTAGCAGATACGAGCAGTACTTC. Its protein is CASSQETWGSRYEQYF.

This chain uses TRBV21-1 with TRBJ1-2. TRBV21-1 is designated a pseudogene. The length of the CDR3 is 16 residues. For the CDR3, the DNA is TGTGCCAGCAGCAAAACGGAGGAAACACCTAACTATGGCTACACCTTC. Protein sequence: CASSKTEETPNYGYTF.

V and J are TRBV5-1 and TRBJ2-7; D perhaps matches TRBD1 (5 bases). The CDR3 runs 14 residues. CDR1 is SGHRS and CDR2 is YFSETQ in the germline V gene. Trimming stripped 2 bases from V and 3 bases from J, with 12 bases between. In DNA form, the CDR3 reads TGCGCCAGCAGCTTTAGGGGCAGGGACTACGAGCAGTACTTC. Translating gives CASSFRGRDYEQYF.

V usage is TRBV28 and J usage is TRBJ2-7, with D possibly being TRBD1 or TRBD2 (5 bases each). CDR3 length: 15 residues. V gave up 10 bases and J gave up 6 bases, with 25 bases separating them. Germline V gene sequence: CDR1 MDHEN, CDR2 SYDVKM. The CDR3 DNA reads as TGTGCCACCACACCATTAGAGCCGGGGCTTGGCGAGCAGTACTTC. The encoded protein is CATTPLEPGLGEQYF. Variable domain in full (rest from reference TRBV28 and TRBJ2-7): DVKVTQSSRYLVKRTGEKVFLECVQDMDHENMFWYRQDPGLGLRLIYFSYDVKMKEKGDIPEGYSVSREKKERFSLILESASTNQTSMYLCATTPLEPGLGEQYFGPGTRLTVT.

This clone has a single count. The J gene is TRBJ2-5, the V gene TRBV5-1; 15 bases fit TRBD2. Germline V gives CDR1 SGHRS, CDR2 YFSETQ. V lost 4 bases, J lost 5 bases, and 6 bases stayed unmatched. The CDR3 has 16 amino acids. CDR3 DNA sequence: TGCGCCAGCAGCCAGGGACTAGCGGGAGGCGGGGAGACCCAGTACTTC. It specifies CASSQGLAGGGETQYF. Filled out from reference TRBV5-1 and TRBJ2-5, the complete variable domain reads KAGVTQTPRYLIKTRGQQVTLSCSPISGHRSVSWYQQTPGQGLQFLFEYFSETQRNKGNFPGRFSGRQFSNSRSEMNVSTLELGDSALYLCASSQGLAGGGETQYFGPGTRLLVL.

CDR3 in amino acids: CSVGEGGMRWDTEAFF. In nucleotides, the CDR3 is TGCAGCGTTGGGGAAGGGGGGATGAGGTGGGACACTGAAGCTTTCTTT. This rearrangement joins TRBV29-1 to TRBJ1-1; the D gene is possibly TRBD1 (6 bases). Trimming took off 4 bases at V and 3 bases at J, with 21 bases between the two ends. From germline, CDR1 is SQVTM and CDR2 ANQGSEA. The CDR3 is made up of 16 amino acids.

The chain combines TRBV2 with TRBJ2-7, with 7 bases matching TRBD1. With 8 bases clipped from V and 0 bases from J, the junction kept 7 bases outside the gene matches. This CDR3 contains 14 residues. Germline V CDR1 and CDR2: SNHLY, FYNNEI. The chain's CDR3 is CASLGQPGSYEQYF. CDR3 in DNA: TGTGCCAGCCTGGGACAGCCGGGCTCCTACGAGCAGTACTTC.

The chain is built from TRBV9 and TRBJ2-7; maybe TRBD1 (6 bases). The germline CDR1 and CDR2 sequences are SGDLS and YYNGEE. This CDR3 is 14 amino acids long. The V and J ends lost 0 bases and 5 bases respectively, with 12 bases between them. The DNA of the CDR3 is TGTGCCAGCAGCGTAGGACAGGTTATCCACGAGCAGTACTTC. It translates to CASSVGQVIHEQYF.

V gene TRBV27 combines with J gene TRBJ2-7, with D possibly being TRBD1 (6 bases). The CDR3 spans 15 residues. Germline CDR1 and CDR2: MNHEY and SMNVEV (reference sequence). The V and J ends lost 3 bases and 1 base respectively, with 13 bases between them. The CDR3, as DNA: TGTGCCAGCAGTTTTTCAGGGGCGATTTCCTACGAGCAGTACTTC. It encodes CASSFSGAISYEQYF.